The source of this T cell receptor (beta chain) is a study of PD-1 blockade in mismatch repair-deficient tumors. This clone has a single count. Method: immunoSEQ multiplex PCR; TCRdb's copy keeps in-frame clones and lacks some. The profile shows about 40,000 clones, around 84% of them singletons. V was pared by 3 bases and J by 8 bases, with 8 bases of the junction left unmatched. From germline, CDR1 is SGHRS and CDR2 YFSETQ. CDR3 length equals 14 residues. All patients were mismatch repair deficient, assessed by either PCR or immunohistochemistry. The J gene is TRBJ2-1, the V gene TRBV5-1; 7 positions match TRBD2. The sample here was peripheral blood, taken roughly 76 weeks after starting pembrolizumab. The clonotype originates from an adult with mismatch repair-deficient cancer. CDR3 in amino acids: CASSYEAGWDEQFF. Written as DNA, the CDR3 is TGCGCCAGCAGCTATGAAGCGGGATGGGATGAGCAGTTCTTC.